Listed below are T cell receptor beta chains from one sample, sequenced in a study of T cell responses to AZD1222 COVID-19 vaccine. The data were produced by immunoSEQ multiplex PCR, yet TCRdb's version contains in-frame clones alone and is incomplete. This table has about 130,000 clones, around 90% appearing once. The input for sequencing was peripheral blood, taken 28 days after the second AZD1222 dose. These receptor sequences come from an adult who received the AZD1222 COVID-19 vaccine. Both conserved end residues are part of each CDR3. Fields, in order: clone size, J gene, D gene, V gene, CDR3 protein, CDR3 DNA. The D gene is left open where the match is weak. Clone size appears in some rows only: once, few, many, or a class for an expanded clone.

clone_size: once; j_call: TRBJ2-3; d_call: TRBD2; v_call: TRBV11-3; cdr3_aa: CASTQGLAGGRGTDTQYF; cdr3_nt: TGTGCCAGCACCCAGGGACTAGCGGGGGGACGGGGCACAGATACGCAGTATTTT
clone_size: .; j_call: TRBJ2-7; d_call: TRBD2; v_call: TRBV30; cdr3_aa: CAWKIAGGPHEQYF; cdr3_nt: TGTGCCTGGAAGATAGCGGGAGGTCCCCACGAGCAGTACTTC
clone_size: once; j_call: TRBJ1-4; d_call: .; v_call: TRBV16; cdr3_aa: CASSQGGGDEKLFF; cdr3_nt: TGTGCCAGCAGCCAAGGCGGAGGGGACGAAAAACTGTTTTTT
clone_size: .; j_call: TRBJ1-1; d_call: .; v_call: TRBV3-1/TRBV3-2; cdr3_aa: CASRSTRWGTTEAFF; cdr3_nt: TGTGCCAGCAGGTCGACACGGTGGGGAACGACTGAAGCTTTCTTT
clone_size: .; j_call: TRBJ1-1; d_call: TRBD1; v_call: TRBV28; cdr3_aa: CASSSPTGGTTEAFF; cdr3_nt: TGTGCCAGCAGTTCCCCGACAGGGGGTACCACTGAAGCTTTCTTT
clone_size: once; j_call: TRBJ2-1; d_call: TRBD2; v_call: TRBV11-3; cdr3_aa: CASSLVAGGHNEQFF; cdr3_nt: TGTGCCAGCAGCTTAGTAGCGGGGGGTCACAATGAGCAGTTCTTC
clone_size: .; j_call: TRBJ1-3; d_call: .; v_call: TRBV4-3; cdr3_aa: CASSQETGNTIYF; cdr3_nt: TGCGCCAGCAGCCAGGAAACAGGAAACACCATATATTTT
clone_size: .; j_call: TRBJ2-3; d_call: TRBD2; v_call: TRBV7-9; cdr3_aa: CASSKNLAGDTDTQYF; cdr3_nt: TGTGCCAGCAGCAAGAACCTAGCGGGGGACACAGATACGCAGTATTTT
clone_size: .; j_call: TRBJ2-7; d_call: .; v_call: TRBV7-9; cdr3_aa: CASSLARRDFYEQYF; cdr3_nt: TGTGCCAGCAGCTTAGCGCGCCGCGACTTCTACGAGCAGTACTTC
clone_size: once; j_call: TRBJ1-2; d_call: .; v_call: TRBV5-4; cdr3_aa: CASSLQGIDYGYTF; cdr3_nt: TGTGCCAGCAGCTTACAGGGTATTGACTATGGCTACACCTTC
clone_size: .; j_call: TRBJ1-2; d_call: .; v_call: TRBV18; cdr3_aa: CASSPRAGRDYGYTF; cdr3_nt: TGTGCCAGCTCACCAAGGGCAGGGCGGGACTATGGCTACACCTTC
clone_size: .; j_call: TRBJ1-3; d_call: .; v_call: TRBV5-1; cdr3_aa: CASSPELGTIGNTIYF; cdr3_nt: TGCGCCAGCAGCCCGGAACTCGGGACAATTGGAAACACCATATATTTT
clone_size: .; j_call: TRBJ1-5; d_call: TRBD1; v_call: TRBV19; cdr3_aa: CASSNRDRGYSNQPQHF; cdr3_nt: TGTGCCAGTAGTAACCGGGACAGGGGATATAGCAATCAGCCCCAGCATTTT
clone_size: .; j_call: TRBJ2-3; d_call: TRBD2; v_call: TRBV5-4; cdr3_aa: CASSQDRGGMSDTQYF; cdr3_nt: TGTGCCAGCAGCCAAGACCGGGGGGGCATGTCAGATACGCAGTATTTT
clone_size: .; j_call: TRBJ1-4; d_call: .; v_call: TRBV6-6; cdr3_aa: CASSRATNEKLFF; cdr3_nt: TGTGCCAGCAGTAGGGCTACTAATGAAAAACTGTTTTTT
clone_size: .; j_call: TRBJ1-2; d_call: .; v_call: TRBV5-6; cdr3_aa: CASSRDRDYGYTF; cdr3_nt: TGTGCCAGCAGCCGGGACCGAGATTATGGCTACACCTTC
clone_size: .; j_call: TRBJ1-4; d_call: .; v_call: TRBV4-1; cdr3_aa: CASSQGDRDNEKLFF; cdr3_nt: TGCGCCAGCAGCCAAGGGGACCGAGATAATGAAAAACTGTTTTTT
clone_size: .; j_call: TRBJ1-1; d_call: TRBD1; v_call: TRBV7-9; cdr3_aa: CASSGTGIMNTEAFF; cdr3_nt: TGTGCCAGCAGCGGGACAGGGATTATGAACACTGAAGCTTTCTTT
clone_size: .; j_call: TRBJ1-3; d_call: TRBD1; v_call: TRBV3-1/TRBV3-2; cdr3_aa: CASSPRQGPGNTIYF; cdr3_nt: TGTGCCAGCAGCCCTCGACAGGGGCCAGGAAACACCATATATTTT
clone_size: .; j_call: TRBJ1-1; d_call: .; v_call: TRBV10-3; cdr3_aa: CAISESMLGTEAFF; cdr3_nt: TGTGCCATCAGTGAGTCGATGCTAGGCACTGAAGCTTTCTTT
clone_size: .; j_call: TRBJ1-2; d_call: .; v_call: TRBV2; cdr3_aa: CASSSEIGRNYGYTF; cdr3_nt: TGTGCCAGCAGTAGCGAAATAGGGAGAAACTATGGCTACACCTTC
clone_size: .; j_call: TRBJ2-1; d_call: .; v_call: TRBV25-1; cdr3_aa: CASSLPRDRSYNEQFF; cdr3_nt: TGTGCCAGCAGCCTACCGAGAGACAGGAGTTACAATGAGCAGTTCTTC
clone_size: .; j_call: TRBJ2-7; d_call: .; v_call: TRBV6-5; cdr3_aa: CASARGDYEQYF; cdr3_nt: TGTGCCAGCGCCAGGGGCGATTACGAGCAGTACTTC
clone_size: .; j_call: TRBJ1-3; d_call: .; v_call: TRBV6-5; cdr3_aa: CASSYDTGSGNTIYF; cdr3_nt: TGTGCCAGCAGTTACGATACAGGCTCTGGAAACACCATATATTTT
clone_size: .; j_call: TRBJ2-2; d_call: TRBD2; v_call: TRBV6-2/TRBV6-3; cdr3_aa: CASSYGGGNIGELFF; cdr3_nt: TGTGCCAGCAGTTATGGGGGAGGGAACATCGGGGAGCTGTTTTTT
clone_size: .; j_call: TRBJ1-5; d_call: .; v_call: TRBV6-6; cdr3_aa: CASSGSRVSPQPQHF; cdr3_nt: TGTGCCAGCAGTGGAAGCCGAGTGTCCCCCCAGCCCCAGCATTTT
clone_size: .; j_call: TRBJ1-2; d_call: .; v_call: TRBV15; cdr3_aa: CATSRGGAIDGYTF; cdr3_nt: TGTGCCACCAGCAGAGGAGGGGCTATCGATGGCTACACCTTC
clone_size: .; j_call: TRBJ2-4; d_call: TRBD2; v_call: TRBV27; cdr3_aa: CASSSISGRAGGKNIQYF; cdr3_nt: TGTGCCAGCAGTTCGATTAGCGGGAGGGCCGGTGGCAAAAACATTCAGTACTTC
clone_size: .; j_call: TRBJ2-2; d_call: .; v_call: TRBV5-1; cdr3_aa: CASSRDGSNTGELFF; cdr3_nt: TGCGCCAGCAGCCGGGACGGATCGAACACCGGGGAGCTGTTTTTT
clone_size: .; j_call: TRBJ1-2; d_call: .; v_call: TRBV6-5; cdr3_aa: CASSRQALREGYTF; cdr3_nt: TGTGCCAGCAGTAGACAGGCCCTTAGGGAGGGCTACACCTTC
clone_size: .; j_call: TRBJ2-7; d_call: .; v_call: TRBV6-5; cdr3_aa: CASSYAHSGAPYEQYF; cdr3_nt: TGTGCCAGCAGTTACGCTCATAGCGGAGCCCCCTACGAGCAGTACTTC
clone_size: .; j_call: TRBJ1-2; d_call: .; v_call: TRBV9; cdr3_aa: CASSPRGGAYGYTF; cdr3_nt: TGTGCCAGCAGCCCCCGGGGGGGGGCATATGGCTACACCTTC
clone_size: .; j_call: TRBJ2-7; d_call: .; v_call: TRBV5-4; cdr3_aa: CASSPNLYEQYF; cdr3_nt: TGTGCCAGCAGCCCAAACCTCTACGAGCAGTACTTC
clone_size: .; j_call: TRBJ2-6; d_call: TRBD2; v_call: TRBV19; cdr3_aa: CASSIGGRSGANVLTF; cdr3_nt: TGTGCCAGTAGTATTGGCGGGAGGTCTGGGGCCAACGTCCTGACTTTC
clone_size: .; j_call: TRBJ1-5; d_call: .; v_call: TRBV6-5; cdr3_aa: CASSYGQGPQPQHF; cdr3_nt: TGTGCCAGCAGTTACGGGCAGGGTCCTCAGCCCCAGCATTTT
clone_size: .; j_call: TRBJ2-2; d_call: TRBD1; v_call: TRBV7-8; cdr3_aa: CASSPQGSLNTGELFF; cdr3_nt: TGTGCCAGCAGCCCACAGGGGTCCCTAAACACCGGGGAGCTGTTTTTT
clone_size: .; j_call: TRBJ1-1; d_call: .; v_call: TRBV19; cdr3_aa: CASSIGKGDTEAFF; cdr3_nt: TGTGCCAGTAGTATAGGAAAGGGGGACACTGAAGCTTTCTTT
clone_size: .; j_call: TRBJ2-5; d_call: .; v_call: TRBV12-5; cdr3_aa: CASGLGLAETQYF; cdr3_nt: TGTGCTAGTGGTTTGGGACTGGCAGAGACCCAGTACTTC
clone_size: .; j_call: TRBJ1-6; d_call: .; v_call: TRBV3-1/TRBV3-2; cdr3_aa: CASSQVPPGDVNSPLHF; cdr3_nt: TGTGCCAGCAGCCAAGTGCCCCCAGGCGATGTTAATTCACCCCTCCACTTT
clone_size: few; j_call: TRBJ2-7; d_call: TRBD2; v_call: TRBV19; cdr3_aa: CASSTLAGGSSYEQYF; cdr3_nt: TGTGCCAGTAGTACCTTAGCGGGAGGCAGCTCCTACGAGCAGTACTTC
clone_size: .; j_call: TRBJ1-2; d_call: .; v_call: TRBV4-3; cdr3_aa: CASSPPGRNYGYTF; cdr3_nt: TGCGCCAGCAGCCCCCCTGGGAGAAACTATGGCTACACCTTC
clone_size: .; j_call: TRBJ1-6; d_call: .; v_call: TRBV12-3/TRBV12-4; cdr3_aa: CASRQVNNSPLHF; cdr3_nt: TGTGCCAGCAGGCAGGTCAATAATTCACCCCTCCACTTT
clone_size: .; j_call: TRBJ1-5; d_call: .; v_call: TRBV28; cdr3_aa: CASSTPAEADSNQPQHF; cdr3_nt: TGTGCCAGCAGTACCCCTGCGGAGGCAGATAGCAATCAGCCCCAGCATTTT
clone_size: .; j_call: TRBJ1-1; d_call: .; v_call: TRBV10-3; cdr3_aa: CAISVTSGGKVRSTEAFF; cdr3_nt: TGTGCCATCAGTGTTACATCTGGGGGGAAGGTTCGGAGCACTGAAGCTTTCTTT
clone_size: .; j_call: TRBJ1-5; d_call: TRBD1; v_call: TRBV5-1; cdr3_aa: CASSKTGKDQPQHF; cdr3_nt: TGCGCCAGCAGCAAGACAGGGAAGGATCAGCCCCAGCATTTT
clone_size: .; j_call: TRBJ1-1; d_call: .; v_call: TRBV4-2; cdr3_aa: CASSQEISSGNTEAFF; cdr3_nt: TGTGCCAGCAGCCAAGAGATCTCATCGGGGAACACTGAAGCTTTCTTT
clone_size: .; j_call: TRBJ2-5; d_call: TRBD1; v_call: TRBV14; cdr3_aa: CASSPWEGGRETQYF; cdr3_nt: TGTGCCAGCAGCCCCTGGGAAGGGGGCAGAGAGACCCAGTACTTC
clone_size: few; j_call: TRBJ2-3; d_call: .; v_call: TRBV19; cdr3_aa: CASIPRGAGRDTQYF; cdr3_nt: TGTGCCAGTATCCCAAGGGGGGCAGGGAGGGATACGCAGTATTTT